Each of the 13 T cell receptor beta chains below was sequenced from the same sample in a study of blood T cell repertoires in COVID-19 (dated by TCRdb to the early 2020s). The library was obtained by the immunoSEQ multiplex PCR assay. TCRdb mirrors the immuneACCESS table, restricted to in-frame sequences. Some clones are absent from its copies; in checked studies, under half trace to an unresolved V gene, and the reason for the others is unknown. This sample comprises 95,000 to 120,000 clones, roughly 84% of them detected only once. The ten largest clones take up under 9% of the sample. Material: peripheral blood. Receptors originate from a woman aged 70-85 years who had recovered from COVID-19.

The chain employs TRBV19 and TRBJ2-1; 8 bases line up with TRBD1. V lost 4 bases and J lost 8; bases outside the gene matches: 4. CDR1 and CDR2 (germline): LNHDA, SQIVND (reference sequence). This CDR3 is built from 13 residues. CDR3 nucleotide sequence: TGTGCCAGTAGTAGGGACAGGTGGGATGAGCAGTTCTTC. Amino acids: CASSRDRWDEQFF.

This clone was observed a single time. CDR3 nucleotide sequence: TGTGCCAGCACCCCCCCGTTGAGCGGGGACTTCTACAATGAGCAGTTCTTC. This encodes CASTPPLSGDFYNEQFF. The rearrangement uses TRBV5-4 and TRBJ2-1, with 7 bases lining up with TRBD2. With 6 bases clipped from V and 3 bases from J, the junction kept 15 bases outside the gene matches. Germline lookup yields CDR1 SGHNT and CDR2 YYREEE (reference sequence). The CDR3 extends over 17 amino acids.

The V and J genes are TRBV5-1 and TRBJ1-1; D gene unclear. Germline assignment: CDR1 SGHRS and CDR2 YFSETQ. Trimming took 0 bases from V and 7 from J, leaving 10 bases between them. The CDR3 extends over 13 amino acids. The CDR3 spells CASSLVPLSEAFF. CDR3 DNA: TGCGCCAGCAGCTTGGTCCCGTTGAGTGAAGCTTTCTTT.

The V call is TRBV4-3, the J call TRBJ2-3; 14 positions agree with TRBD2. J gave up 3 bases and V 2 bases, and 7 bases lay outside the gene matches. The CDR3 extends over 18 amino acids. Germline assignment: CDR1 LGHNA and CDR2 YSLEER. In nucleotides, the CDR3 is TGCGCCAGCAGCCAAATCCGACTAGCGGGGGGGAGGACAGATACGCAGTATTTT. It specifies CASSQIRLAGGRTDTQYF.

This rearrangement joins TRBV27 to TRBJ1-2, with TRBD1 matching over 7 bases. The CDR3 has 13 amino acids. With V trimmed by 5 bases and J by 5 bases, 5 bases remained unmatched. Germline loops: CDR1 MNHEY, CDR2 SMNVEV (reference sequence). CDR3 coding DNA: TGTGCCAGCAGTCCGACAGGGTGGTATGGCTACACCTTC. This gives the protein CASSPTGWYGYTF.

CDR3 bases: TGTGCCAGCAGCCTACGCCGACAGGGGATTGGAGATGGCTACACCTTC. It encodes CASSLRRQGIGDGYTF. The chain couples TRBV7-9 to TRBJ1-2; 8 nucleotides match TRBD1. Germline V gene lookup returns CDR1 SEHNR and CDR2 FQNEAQ (reference sequence). Losses at the gene ends were 5 bases for V and 6 bases for J; bases not matched to a gene: 14. The CDR3 is 16 amino acids.

J is TRBJ2-5 and V is TRBV5-4; 8 bases map to TRBD1. The CDR3 contains 16 residues. In germline, CDR1 is SGHNT, CDR2 YYREEE (reference sequence). After removal of 0 bases from V and 5 bases from J, the junction contained 9 bases not matched to a gene. CDR3 sequence (DNA): TGTGCCAGCAGCTTGGCGGGTTCCAGGGGGCAGGAGACCCAGTACTTC. It codes for CASSLAGSRGQETQYF.

The chain has TRBV27 and TRBJ2-1; the D gene is possibly TRBD2 (6 bases). This CDR3 has 12 amino acids. CDR1 is MNHEY and CDR2 is SMNVEV in the germline V gene (reference sequence). Trimming stripped 5 bases from V and 14 bases from J, with 16 bases between. The CDR3 loop is CASSPLAGGEFF. The CDR3 DNA sequence: TGTGCCAGCAGTCCACTAGCAGGTGGGGAGTTCTTC.

V is TRBV9 and J is TRBJ1-4, with D perhaps matching TRBD1 (6 bases). Between the trimmed V and J ends, which lost 2 bases and 4 bases, there was a span of 9 bases. Germline V gene data show CDR1 as SGDLS and CDR2 as YYNGEE. This CDR3 is built from 14 residues. The CDR3 sequence is CASSVGTNNEKLFF. The CDR3 coding sequence is TGTGCCAGCAGCGTGGGGACAAATAATGAAAAACTGTTTTTT.

The chain has TRBV5-1 and TRBJ2-3, with D perhaps TRBD1 (6 bases). Trimming shortened V by 0 bases and J by 3 bases, and 17 bases separated the two germline ends. The length of the CDR3 is 17 residues. Germline V gives CDR1 SGHRS, CDR2 YFSETQ. The chain's CDR3 is CASSLASPGVGTDTQYF. The DNA for the CDR3 is TGCGCCAGCAGCTTGGCTTCTCCAGGGGTAGGAACAGATACGCAGTATTTT.

The V gene is TRBV4-2, the J gene TRBJ2-2, with TRBD1 as a possible D gene (5 bases). This CDR3 spans 18 amino acids. Trimming shortened V by 1 base and J by 2 bases, and 17 bases separated the two germline ends. Germline V lookup: CDR1 LGHNA, CDR2 YNFKEQ. For the CDR3, the DNA is TGTGCCAGCAGCCAAGCCCGCTTCGGGCAGGGTAACACCGGGGAGCTGTTTTTT. As protein: CASSQARFGQGNTGELFF.

V usage is TRBV7-2 and J usage is TRBJ2-7; 9 bases agree with TRBD2. This CDR3 has 17 residues. The J segment lost 6 bases and the V segment lost 1 base, leaving 13 bases of the junction unmatched. CDR1 and CDR2 from the germline V gene are SGHTA and FQGNSA. The CDR3 here is CASSLVGLAGRRAEQYF. CDR3 nucleotide sequence: TGTGCCAGCAGCTTAGTGGGGCTAGCGGGGAGGCGGGCCGAGCAGTACTTC.

This chain connects TRBV3-1 (or the pseudogene TRBV3-2) to TRBJ2-3; TRBD2 might be the D (7 bases). This CDR3 has 15 residues. V lost 4 bases, J lost 5 bases, and 16 bases lay in between. Germline CDR1 is LGHDT and CDR2 is YNNKEL (reference sequence). CDR3 region: CASSPGLGGGDTQYF. Here the CDR3 DNA reads TGTGCCAGCAGCCCCGGACTAGGAGGGGGAGATACGCAGTATTTT.